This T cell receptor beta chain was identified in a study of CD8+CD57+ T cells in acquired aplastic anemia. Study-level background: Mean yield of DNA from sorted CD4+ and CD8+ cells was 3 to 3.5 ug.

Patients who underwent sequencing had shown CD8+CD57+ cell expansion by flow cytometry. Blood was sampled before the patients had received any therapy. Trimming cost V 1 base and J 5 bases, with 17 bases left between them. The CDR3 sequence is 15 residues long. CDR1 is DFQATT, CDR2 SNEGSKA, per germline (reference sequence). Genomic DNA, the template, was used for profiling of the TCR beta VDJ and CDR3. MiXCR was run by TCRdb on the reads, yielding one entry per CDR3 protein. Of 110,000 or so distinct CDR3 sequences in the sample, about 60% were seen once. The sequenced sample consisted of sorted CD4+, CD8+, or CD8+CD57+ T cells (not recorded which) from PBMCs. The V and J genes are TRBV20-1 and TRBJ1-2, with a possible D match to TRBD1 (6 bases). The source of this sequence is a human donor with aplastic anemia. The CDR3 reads CSARGSGQTKYGYTF. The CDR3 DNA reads TGCAGTGCTAGAGGATCAGGACAGACGAAATATGGCTACACCTTC.